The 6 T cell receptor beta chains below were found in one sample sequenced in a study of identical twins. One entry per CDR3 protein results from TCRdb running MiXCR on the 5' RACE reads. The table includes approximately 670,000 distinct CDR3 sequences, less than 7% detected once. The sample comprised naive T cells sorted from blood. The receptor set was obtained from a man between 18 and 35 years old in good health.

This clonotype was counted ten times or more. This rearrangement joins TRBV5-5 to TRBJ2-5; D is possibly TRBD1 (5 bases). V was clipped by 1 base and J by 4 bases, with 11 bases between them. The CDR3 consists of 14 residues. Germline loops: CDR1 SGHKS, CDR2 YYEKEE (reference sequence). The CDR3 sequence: CASSLTQGRETQYF. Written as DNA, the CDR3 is TGTGCCAGCAGCTTGACTCAGGGCCGAGAGACCCAGTACTTC.

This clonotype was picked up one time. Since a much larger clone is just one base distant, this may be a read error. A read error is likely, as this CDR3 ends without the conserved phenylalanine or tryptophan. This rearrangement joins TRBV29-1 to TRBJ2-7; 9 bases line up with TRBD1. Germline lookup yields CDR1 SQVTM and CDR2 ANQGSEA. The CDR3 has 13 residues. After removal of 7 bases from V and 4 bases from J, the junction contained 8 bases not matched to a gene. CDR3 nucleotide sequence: TGCAGCGCGTCATGGGACAGGGCATACGAGCAGTACATC. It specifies CSASWDRAYEQYI.

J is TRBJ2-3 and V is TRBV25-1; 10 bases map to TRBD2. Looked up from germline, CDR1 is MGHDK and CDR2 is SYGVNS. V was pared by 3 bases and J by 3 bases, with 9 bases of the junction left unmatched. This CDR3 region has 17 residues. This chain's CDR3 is CASSDPSGRAGTDTQYF. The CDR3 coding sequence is TGTGCCAGCAGTGATCCGAGCGGGAGGGCAGGGACAGATACGCAGTATTTT. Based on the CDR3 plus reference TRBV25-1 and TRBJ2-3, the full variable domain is EADIYQTPRYLVIGTGKKITLECSQTMGHDKMYWYQQDPGMELHLIHYSYGVNSTEKGDLSSESTVSRIRTEHFPLTLESARPSHTSQYLCASSDPSGRAGTDTQYFGPGTRLTVL.

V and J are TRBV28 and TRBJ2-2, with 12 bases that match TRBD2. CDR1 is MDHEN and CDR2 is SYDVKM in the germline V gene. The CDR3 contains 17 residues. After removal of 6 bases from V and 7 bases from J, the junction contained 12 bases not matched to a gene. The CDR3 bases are TGTGCCAGCAGCTCAGCTAGCGGGAGGGCCAATGGCGGGGAGCTGTTTTTT. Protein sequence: CASSSASGRANGGELFF.

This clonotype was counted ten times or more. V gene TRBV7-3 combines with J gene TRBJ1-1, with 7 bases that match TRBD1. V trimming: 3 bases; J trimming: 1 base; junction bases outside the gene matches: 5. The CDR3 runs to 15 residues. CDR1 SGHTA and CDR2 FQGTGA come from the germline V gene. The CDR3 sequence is CASSLRGRRNTEAFF. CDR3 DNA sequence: TGTGCCAGCAGCTTGAGGGGGCGCCGGAACACTGAAGCTTTCTTT.

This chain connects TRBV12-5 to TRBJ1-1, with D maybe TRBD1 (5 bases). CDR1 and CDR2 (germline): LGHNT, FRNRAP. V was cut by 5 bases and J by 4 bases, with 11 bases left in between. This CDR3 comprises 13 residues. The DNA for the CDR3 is TGTGCTAGTGGTAGTCAGACAGCCACTGAAGCTTTCTTT. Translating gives CASGSQTATEAFF.